Given below is one TCR beta chain in context. These data come from a study of blood T cell repertoires in COVID-19. As for the study in general: Sources were T cells, B-cell-depleted T cells, or PBMCs; the material itself was cDNA or gDNA.

The data were produced by immunoSEQ multiplex PCR, yet TCRdb's version contains in-frame clones alone and is incomplete. Of about 230,000 clones in the sample, 83% are singletons; the top ten hold 7.4%. CDR3 length: 16 amino acids. Germline V gene lookup returns CDR1 SGHVS and CDR2 FQNEAQ. V was pared by 5 bases and J by 5 bases, with 11 bases of the junction left unmatched. The chain recombines TRBV7-8 with TRBJ2-3; TRBD1 matches 9 bases. This clonotype was obtained from a woman aged 50 to 65 with acute or convalescent COVID-19. What was sequenced was peripheral blood. This CDR3 is CASSPRGGQGVDTQYF. The CDR3 region has the DNA TGTGCCAGCAGCCCAAGGGGGGGACAGGGTGTAGATACGCAGTATTTT.